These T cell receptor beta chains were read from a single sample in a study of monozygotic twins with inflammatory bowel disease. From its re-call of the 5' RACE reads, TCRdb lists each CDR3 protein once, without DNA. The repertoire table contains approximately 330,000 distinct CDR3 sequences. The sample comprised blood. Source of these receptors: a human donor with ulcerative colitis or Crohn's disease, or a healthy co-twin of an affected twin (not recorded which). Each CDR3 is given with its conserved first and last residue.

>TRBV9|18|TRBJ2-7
CASSPGTGQPTKPYEQYF
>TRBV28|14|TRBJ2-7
CAAALGTGGSEQYF
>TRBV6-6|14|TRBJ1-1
CASSYSALGTEAFF
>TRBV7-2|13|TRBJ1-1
CASSSLKGTEAFF
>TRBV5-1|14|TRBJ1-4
CASSLTGTGEKLFF
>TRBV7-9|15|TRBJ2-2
CASSFTTGGTGELFF
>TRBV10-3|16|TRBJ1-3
CAISPKGTDSGNTIYF
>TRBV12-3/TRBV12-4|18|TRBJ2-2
CASSFPSGGFANTGELFF
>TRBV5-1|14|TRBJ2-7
CASSGLPDSHEQYF
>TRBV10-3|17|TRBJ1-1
CAIIEPMVGGKNTEAFF
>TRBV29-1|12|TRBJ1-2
CSVAMADYGYTF
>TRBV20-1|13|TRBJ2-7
CSARGPSRSEQYF
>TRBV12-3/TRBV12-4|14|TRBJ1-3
CASRPVSSGNTIYF
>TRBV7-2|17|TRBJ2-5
CASSLAWSGKFQETQYF
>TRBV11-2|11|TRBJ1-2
CASSLGSGYTF
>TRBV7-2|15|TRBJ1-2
CASSSTTASAYGYTF
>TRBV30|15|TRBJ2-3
CAWSVQTVSTDTQYF
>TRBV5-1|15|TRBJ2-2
CASSLNTGESGELFF
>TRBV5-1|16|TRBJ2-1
CASSYLASGSDNEQFF
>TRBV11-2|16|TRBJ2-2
CASSPISGVVAGELFF
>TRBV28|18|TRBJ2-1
CASSVGVAGISSYNEQFF
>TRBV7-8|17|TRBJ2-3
CASSSPNKRGATDTQYF
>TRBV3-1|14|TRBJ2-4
CASSQAVAKNIQYF
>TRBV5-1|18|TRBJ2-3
CASSLETAKRGGTDTQYF
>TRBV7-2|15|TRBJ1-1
CASSPTLGTNTEAFF
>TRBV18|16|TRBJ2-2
CASSPKLGANTGELFF
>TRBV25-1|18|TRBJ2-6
CASSESVTGVLGANVLTF
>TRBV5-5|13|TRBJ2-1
CASGGSNYNEQFF
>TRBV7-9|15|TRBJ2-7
CASSSTTGITYEQYF
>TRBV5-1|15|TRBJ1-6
CASSLAGQQYSPLHF
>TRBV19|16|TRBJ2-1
CARVLSSGGVWDEQFF
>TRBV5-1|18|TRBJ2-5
CASSLGGTSGYQGETQYF
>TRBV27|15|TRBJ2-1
CASSPLQGSYNEQFF
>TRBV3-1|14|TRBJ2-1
CASSQGALDNEQFF
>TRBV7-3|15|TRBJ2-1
CASSLIAGGPHEQFF
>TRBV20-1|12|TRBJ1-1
CSATQLNTEAFF
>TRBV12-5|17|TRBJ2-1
CASDLGGGGVSYNEQFF
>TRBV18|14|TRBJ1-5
CASSPRQGDQPQHF
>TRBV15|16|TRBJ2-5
CATSRGGRARAETQYF
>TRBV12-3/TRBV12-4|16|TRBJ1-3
CASTSSTGFTGNTIYF
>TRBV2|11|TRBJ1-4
CASMGGAYRLF
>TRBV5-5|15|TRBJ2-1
CASSGISGGPREQFF
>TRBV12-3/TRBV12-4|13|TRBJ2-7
CASSPGVAYEQYF
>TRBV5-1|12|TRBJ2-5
CASSLVVETQYF
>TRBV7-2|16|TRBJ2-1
CASSLESSGSYNEQFF
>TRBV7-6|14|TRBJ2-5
CASSFDPTGGTQYF
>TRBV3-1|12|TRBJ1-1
CASSRGSTEAFF
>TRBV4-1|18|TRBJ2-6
CASSQAGGLNFGANVLTF
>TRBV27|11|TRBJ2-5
CASSFAETQYF
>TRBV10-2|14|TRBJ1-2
CASSDGGGNYGYTF
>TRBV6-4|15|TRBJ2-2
CASSDSRGDTGELFF
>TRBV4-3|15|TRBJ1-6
CASSQARDWGSPLHF
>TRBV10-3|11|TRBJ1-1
CAIRGQGEAFF
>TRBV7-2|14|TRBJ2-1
CATNGGASYNEQFF
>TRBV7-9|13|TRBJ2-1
CASIKGSGVEQFF
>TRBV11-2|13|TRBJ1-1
CASDTFMNTEAFF
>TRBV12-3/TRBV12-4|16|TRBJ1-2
CASSLAPGGGDYGYTF
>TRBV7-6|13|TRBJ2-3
CASSSGVTDTQYF